This T cell receptor beta chain was documented in a study of blood T cell repertoires in COVID-19. Study-wide context: The samples span acute and convalescent COVID-19 from the United States, Italy and Spain. Sample material is recorded as cDNA or gDNA derived from T cells, B-cell-depleted T cells, or PBMCs.

During active infection, Seattle patients enrolled and were then monitored through disease. This table comes from immunoSEQ multiplex PCR, and its TCRdb copy is limited to in-frame clones, with some not included. The table lists around 190,000 clones, nearly 90% of them singletons. The V gene's germline CDR1 is MNHEY and CDR2 SVGAGI. This CDR3 spans 15 amino acids. Trimming took 6 bases from V and 2 from J; bases not matched to a gene: 4. The chain carries TRBV6-5 and TRBJ2-7; 13 bases agree with TRBD2. Source material: peripheral blood. The TCR was taken from a man in his forties or fifties with COVID-19, enrolled during active disease. DNA of the CDR3: TGTGCCAGCAGCTTGGGACTAGCGGGACCCTACGAGCAGTACTTC. The encoded protein is CASSLGLAGPYEQYF.